The clone carrying this TCR beta chain appeared many times. Antigen unknown. Each CDR3 protein gets one entry after TCRdb re-called the reads with MiXCR. The sample lists almost 500,000 distinct CDR3 sequences, roughly 10% occurring once. This entry belongs to a study of T cell repertoires in cytomegalovirus infection. In the study overall: It can be stated that public TCR beta signatures indicated CMV infection as well as a matching HLA type.

Germline trimming cut 5 bases from V and 1 base from J; bases unmatched to any gene: 7. From germline, CDR1 is MDHEN and CDR2 SYDVKM. The CDR3 length is 16 residues. Study-wide results and caveats: CMV-specific TCR beta clonotypes restricted by HLA-C were the ones dominating the ex vivo response. CMV carriers with the relevant HLA were identified by cumulative public TCR beta family frequency.

Sequencing was carried out using PBMCs. V is TRBV28 and J is TRBJ2-1; 8 nucleotides line up with TRBD1. The receptor was isolated from a human donor in good health (CMV status not recorded). Some clones in this sample may be carry-over from other donors' samples. The CDR3 region has the DNA TGTGCCAGCAGTACCAGGGGGCGCGGGTCCTACAATGAGCAGTTCTTC. Translated, it gives CASSTRGRGSYNEQFF.